A single sample gave rise to the 5 T cell receptor beta chains below, sequenced in a study of early T cells in non-severe SARS-CoV-2 infection. TCRdb re-called the 5' RACE reads through MiXCR, storing one row per CDR3 protein. This table holds approximately 49,000 distinct CDR3 sequences, approximately 12% found once. The sample comprised whole blood. All receptors derive from an adult who was a healthcare worker with PCR-confirmed SARS-CoV-2 infection or an uninfected control (not recorded which).

Ten or more counts support this clonotype. V gene TRBV6-6 combines with J gene TRBJ1-3; no reliable D call. CDR1 and CDR2 from the germline V gene are MNHNY and SVGAGI (reference sequence). Trimming took 6 bases from V and 3 from J, leaving 6 bases between them. The CDR3 extends over 12 amino acids. The CDR3 coding sequence is TGTGCCAGCAGGGGAGGTGGAAACACCATATATTTT. It translates to CASRGGGNTIYF.

This clonotype was detected only a few times. The rearrangement uses TRBV3-1 and TRBJ1-3; D is unresolved. CDR1 is LGHDT, CDR2 YNNKEL, per germline (reference sequence). With 0 bases removed from V and 2 bases from J, the gap between germline ends came to 8 bases. CDR3 length: 15 residues. This CDR3 reads CASSQDPRPGNTIYF. The CDR3 DNA reads TGTGCCAGCAGCCAAGATCCTAGGCCTGGAAACACCATATATTTT.

The sample holds many counts of this clonotype. This chain links TRBV7-3 with TRBJ2-1, with 7 bases fitting TRBD2. CDR1 and CDR2 from the germline V gene are SGHTA and FQGTGA. V lost 2 bases and J lost 8; bases outside the gene matches: 27. The CDR3 loop spans 21 amino acids. The CDR3 coding sequence is TGTGCCAGCAGCTTAGGCGGGCACAGGTTCCTCGGGACTACCACTGGAGATGAGCAGTTCTTC. It specifies CASSLGGHRFLGTTTGDEQFF.

At least ten counts were recorded for this clonotype. The rearrangement links TRBV6-5 to TRBJ2-3; the D gene is possibly TRBD1 (6 bases). This CDR3 has 11 amino acids. With 4 bases removed from V and 11 bases from J, the gap between germline ends came to 10 bases. CDR1 MNHEY and CDR2 SVGAGI come from the germline V gene. The CDR3 loop is CASSSPGQQYF. In DNA form, the CDR3 reads TGTGCCAGCAGTTCTCCGGGACAGCAGTATTTT.

This clonotype showed up many times. The gene calls are TRBV27 and TRBJ1-3, with a weak D call TRBD1 (5 bases). This CDR3 has 14 residues. Trimming cost V 3 bases and J 0 bases, with 6 bases left between them. In germline, CDR1 is MNHEY, CDR2 SMNVEV (reference sequence). CDR3 coding DNA: TGTGCCAGCAGTTTGGGGGGCTCTGGAAACACCATATATTTT. Amino acids: CASSLGGSGNTIYF.